The next 29 T cell receptor beta chains were all read from a single sample in a study of cytomegalovirus exposure and HLA in healthy donors. The PCR employed 60 Vbeta primers together with 13 Jbeta primers. Assay: immunoSEQ multiplex PCR; the TCRdb copy retains only in-frame clones and omits some. Of 45,000 to 60,000 clones listed, approximately 67% are singletons. The sample was PBMCs. Receptors originate from a man under 40 in good health and CMV-seronegative.

This sequence joins TRBV27 and TRBJ2-1, with 13 nucleotides matching TRBD2. CDR3 length: 17 residues. V gave up 4 bases and J gave up 9 bases; unmatched junction bases: 12. Germline V CDR1 and CDR2: MNHEY, SMNVEV (reference sequence). The CDR3 DNA is TGTGCCAGCAGTTCCTGGACCGGACTAGCGGGAGATCCTGAGCAGTTCTTC. It encodes CASSSWTGLAGDPEQFF.

This chain joins TRBV23-1 and TRBJ1-5; TRBD1 agrees at 8 bases. TRBV23-1 is known as an ORF, though its function is uncertain. With 9 bases clipped from V and 0 bases from J, the junction kept 10 bases outside the gene matches. The CDR3 loop spans 16 amino acids. CDR3 loop: CAREQGEEDSNQPQHF. Here the CDR3 DNA reads TGCGCCAGAGAACAGGGGGAGGAGGATAGCAATCAGCCCCAGCATTTT.

The CDR3 loop reads CASSWGGTDTQYF. CDR3 DNA sequence: TGCGCCAGCAGCTGGGGGGGCACAGATACGCAGTATTTT. The J gene is TRBJ2-3, the V gene TRBV5-1; perhaps TRBD2 as D (6 bases). Germline V gives CDR1 SGHRS, CDR2 YFSETQ. The germline V and J ends were trimmed by 3 bases and 1 base, with 6 bases remaining between them. The CDR3 is made up of 13 amino acids.

V and J are TRBV5-1 and TRBJ1-1, with TRBD1 identical over 12 bases. After removal of 4 bases from V and 5 bases from J, the junction contained 6 bases not matched to a gene. Per germline, CDR1 SGHRS and CDR2 YFSETQ. This CDR3 has 15 amino acids. The CDR3 DNA sequence: TGCGCCAGCAGCGCGGGACAGGGGGCGGGAACTGAAGCTTTCTTT. Translation gives CASSAGQGAGTEAFF.

This sequence joins TRBV11-3 and TRBJ2-7; D is possibly TRBD1 (5 bases). Per the germline V gene, CDR1 is SGHNT and CDR2 is YENEEA. V was pared by 5 bases and J by 2 bases, with 16 bases between. The CDR3 extends over 15 amino acids. This CDR3 reads CASSQGAASAYEQYF. The DNA for the CDR3 is TGTGCCAGCAGCCAAGGGGCAGCGAGCGCCTACGAGCAGTACTTC. The full variable domain, in which reference TRBV11-3 and TRBJ2-7 provide the parts outside the CDR3, is EAGVVQSPRYKIIEKKQPVAFWCNPISGHNTLYWYLQNLGQGPELLIRYENEEAVDDSQLPKDRFSAERLKGVDSTLKIQPAELGDSAVYLCASSQGAASAYEQYFGPGTRLTVT.

The chain couples TRBV15 to TRBJ2-7, with 8 bases fitting TRBD2. The CDR3 totals 14 residues. Germline loops: CDR1 LNHNV, CDR2 YYDKDF (reference sequence). The ends lost 4 bases at V and 3 bases at J; junction bases unmatched: 5. For the CDR3, the DNA is TGTGCCACCAGCAAGGATAGCGGGATCTACGAGCAGTACTTC. It encodes CATSKDSGIYEQYF.

The chain combines TRBV7-2 with TRBJ1-2, with a possible D match to TRBD1 (6 bases). The CDR3 is made up of 14 amino acids. Germline CDR1 and CDR2: SGHTA and FQGNSA. V was clipped by 2 bases and J by 3 bases, with 10 bases between them. CDR3 amino acids: CASSLLRQDYGYTF. Written as DNA, the CDR3 is TGTGCCAGCAGCTTACTACGACAGGACTATGGCTACACCTTC.

V is TRBV4-2 and J is TRBJ2-7; D is perhaps TRBD2 (5 bases). The CDR3 covers 15 residues. Between the trimmed V and J ends, which lost 0 bases and 1 base, there was a span of 10 bases. Germline CDR1 LGHNA, CDR2 YNFKEQ. CDR3 loop: CASSQDFRGSYEQYF. CDR3 in DNA: TGTGCCAGCAGCCAAGATTTTAGAGGGTCCTACGAGCAGTACTTC.

The chain combines TRBV7-2 with TRBJ1-1; 7 bases are a match to TRBD1. The junction had 7 bases not matched to a gene; V was cut back by 5 bases and J by 4 bases. Germline V lookup: CDR1 SGHTA, CDR2 FQGNSA. The CDR3 runs to 14 residues. Written as DNA, the CDR3 is TGTGCCAGCAGCCCACGACAGGGAGGCACTGAAGCTTTCTTT. It translates to CASSPRQGGTEAFF.

The chain joins TRBV30 to TRBJ1-3, with 8 nucleotides matching TRBD1. The CDR3 sequence is 15 residues long. The J segment lost 0 bases and the V segment lost 2 bases, leaving 3 bases of the junction unmatched. Germline V lookup: CDR1 GTSNPN, CDR2 SVGIG (reference sequence). CDR3 coding DNA: TGTGCCTGGAGTCGGACAGGGAACTCTGGAAACACCATATATTTT. Its translation: CAWSRTGNSGNTIYF.

The chain recombines TRBV18 with TRBJ2-2; 7 bases agree with TRBD1. The V segment lost 0 bases and the J segment 1 base; nucleotides outside the gene matches: 2. This CDR3 is built from 16 residues. The germline gives CDR1 KGHSH, CDR2 LQKENI. CDR3 nucleotides: TGTGCCAGCTCACCACCGGGACAGAAGAACACCGGGGAGCTGTTTTTT. It yields the protein CASSPPGQKNTGELFF. The whole variable domain, remainder taken from reference TRBV18 and TRBJ2-2, is NAGVMQNPRHLVRRRGQEARLRCSPMKGHSHVYWYRQLPEEGLKFMVYLQKENIIDESGMPKERFSAEFPKEGPSILRIQQVVRGDSAAYFCASSPPGQKNTGELFFGEGSRLTVL.

The chain couples TRBV5-1 to TRBJ2-3, with a weak D call TRBD1 (6 bases). V lost 2 bases and J lost 2, with 15 bases in between. The CDR3 has 16 amino acids. The V gene's germline CDR1 is SGHRS and CDR2 YFSETQ. Written as DNA, the CDR3 is TGCGCCAGCAGCTTATCTTCAGGGGTCGTCACAGATACGCAGTATTTT. Translating gives CASSLSSGVVTDTQYF.

The gene calls are TRBV30 and TRBJ1-4; D ambiguous. Deletions cut 3 bases from V and 3 bases from J, with 8 bases between. There are 13 residues in the CDR3. CDR1 and CDR2 (germline): GTSNPN, SVGIG (reference sequence). CDR3 protein: CAWRGRANEKLFF. The DNA for the CDR3 is TGTGCCTGGAGAGGGCGGGCTAATGAAAAACTGTTTTTT.

The V gene is TRBV6-1, the J gene TRBJ1-2, with 7 bases that match TRBD1. The CDR3 extends over 15 amino acids. V shed 0 bases and J 6 bases; nucleotides not matched to a gene: 7. Germline V lookup: CDR1 MNHNS, CDR2 SASEGT. The DNA of the CDR3 is TGTGCCAGCAGTGAAGCGGCAGGGGGATGGGATGGCTACACCTTC. Translating it yields CASSEAAGGWDGYTF.

This clone was seen only once. The V and J genes are TRBV25-1 and TRBJ2-7; maybe TRBD2 (6 bases). V was cut by 2 bases and J by 3 bases, with 17 bases left in between. Germline V CDR1 and CDR2: MGHDK, SYGVNS. The CDR3 length is 16 residues. The CDR3 reads CASSEAGFRGNYEQYF. CDR3 nucleotides: TGTGCCAGCAGTGAAGCGGGGTTTCGGGGGAACTACGAGCAGTACTTC.

This chain connects TRBV6-5 to TRBJ1-2; 7 nucleotides line up with TRBD1. Unmatched junction bases numbered 0, after V lost 6 bases and J lost 2 bases. CDR1 and CDR2 from the germline V gene are MNHEY and SVGAGI. There are 12 residues in the CDR3. The CDR3 bases are TGTGCCAGCAGGGACAGGAACTATGGCTACACCTTC. It yields the protein CASRDRNYGYTF.

This chain uses TRBV10-2 with TRBJ2-7, with TRBD2 matching over 9 bases. Germline trimming cut 4 bases from V and 0 bases from J; bases unmatched to any gene: 1. The CDR3 consists of 14 residues. The germline V gene has CDR1 WSHSY and CDR2 SAAADI. CDR3 amino acids: CASSGLAVSYEQYF. The CDR3 DNA follows: TGCGCCAGCAGTGGACTAGCGGTCTCCTACGAGCAGTACTTC.

The chain links TRBV27 to TRBJ1-1; the D gene is possibly TRBD1 (5 bases). The germline CDR1 and CDR2 sequences are MNHEY and SMNVEV (reference sequence). This CDR3 is built from 13 residues. Trimming took 3 bases from V and 6 from J, leaving 11 bases between them. The chain's CDR3 is CASSFRGKAEAFF. For the CDR3, the DNA is TGTGCCAGCAGTTTTCGGGGGAAAGCTGAAGCTTTCTTT.

In its sample, this clone was seen once. The rearrangement links TRBV5-1 to TRBJ1-1; 10 nucleotides align to TRBD1. Germline CDR1 and CDR2: SGHRS and YFSETQ. Germline trimming cut 1 base from V and 1 base from J; bases unmatched to any gene: 4. The CDR3 has 16 amino acids. CDR3 sequence (DNA): TGCGCCAGCAGCTTGCTCCGACAGGGGGCGAACACTGAAGCTTTCTTT. Protein product: CASSLLRQGANTEAFF.

The chain has TRBV29-1 and TRBJ2-1, with a possible D match to TRBD2 (5 bases). CDR3 size: 15 residues. In germline, CDR1 is SQVTM, CDR2 ANQGSEA. The V and J ends lost 6 bases and 0 bases respectively, with 15 bases between them. The DNA of the CDR3 is TGCAGCGTGAGAACGGACTTGAGCTCCTACAATGAGCAGTTCTTC. It yields the protein CSVRTDLSSYNEQFF.

The J gene is TRBJ2-3, the V gene TRBV6-4; TRBD2 is a possible D gene (6 bases). The V end was cut by 0 bases, the J end by 1 base, with 8 bases between. CDR1 MRHNA and CDR2 SNTAGT come from the germline V gene. The CDR3 covers 15 residues. The CDR3: CASSDSGGGTDTQYF. CDR3 bases: TGTGCCAGCAGTGACTCAGGCGGGGGCACAGATACGCAGTATTTT.

The chain is built from TRBV5-6 and TRBJ1-2; TRBD1 agrees at 7 bases. The CDR3 length is 15 residues. The V gene end was trimmed by 4 bases and the J gene end by 1 base; junction bases not matched to a gene: 7. Germline CDR1 is SGHDT and CDR2 is YYEEEE. The CDR3 coding sequence is TGTGCCAGCAGCCAGGGACAGACCCATAACTATGGCTACACCTTC. This translates into CASSQGQTHNYGYTF.

A note on this clone: The sample contains more than one DNA sequence encoding this CDR3. The DNA for the CDR3 is TGTGCCAGCAGTGAGCTGGCTGGAGCTTCTGTGCAGCAGTACTTC. This codes for CASSELAGASVQQYF. The chain carries TRBV2 and TRBJ2-7, with D unresolved. The CDR3 runs to 15 residues. From germline, CDR1 is SNHLY and CDR2 FYNNEI. V lost 3 bases and J lost 8, with 20 bases in between.

This clone appeared once. The chain employs TRBV29-1 and TRBJ2-7, with 7 bases aligning to TRBD2. Germline CDR1 is SQVTM and CDR2 is ANQGSEA. The CDR3 sequence is 15 residues long. The V segment lost 1 base and the J segment 0 bases; nucleotides outside the gene matches: 6. This CDR3 reads CSVEVSGTNSYEQYF. CDR3 DNA sequence: TGCAGCGTTGAAGTTTCCGGGACTAACTCCTACGAGCAGTACTTC.

V usage is TRBV4-2 and J usage is TRBJ2-3; 8 bases are a match to TRBD2. The CDR3 spans 18 residues. CDR1 and CDR2 (germline): LGHNA, YNFKEQ. Trimming took 1 base from V and 0 from J; bases not matched to a gene: 9. Written as DNA, the CDR3 is TGTGCCAGCAGCCAAGTGGTGAAGGTAGCGGGGAGCACAGATACGCAGTATTTT. It encodes CASSQVVKVAGSTDTQYF.

CDR3 coding DNA: TGTGCCAGCAGCCCAGGCCCAGCGGTCCAAGAGACCCAGTACTTC. Translated: CASSPGPAVQETQYF. The chain has TRBV5-4 and TRBJ2-5, with a weak D call TRBD2 (5 bases). V was trimmed by 4 bases and J by 1 base, leaving 14 bases between them. CDR1 and CDR2 (germline): SGHNT, YYREEE (reference sequence). CDR3 size: 15 residues.

The V call is TRBV4-1, the J call TRBJ2-7; 10 bases agree with TRBD2. After removal of 4 bases from V and 6 bases from J, the junction contained 3 bases not matched to a gene. Germline CDR1 reads MGHRA; CDR2 reads YSYEKL. The CDR3 is 13 amino acids. CDR3 in amino acids: CASSPSSGSEQYF. CDR3 in DNA: TGCGCCAGCAGCCCTTCTAGCGGGAGCGAGCAGTACTTC.

This chain joins TRBV2 and TRBJ1-5, with a tentative D call TRBD1 (5 bases). The CDR3 contains 15 residues. Per the germline V gene, CDR1 is SNHLY and CDR2 is FYNNEI. Trimming took 6 bases from V and 3 from J, leaving 15 bases between them. The CDR3 sequence: CASRTTGFNNQPQHF. In DNA form, the CDR3 reads TGTGCCAGCAGGACCACAGGTTTTAACAATCAGCCCCAGCATTTT.

The rearrangement joins TRBV5-6 to TRBJ2-5, with 9 bases identical to TRBD1. Per germline, CDR1 SGHDT and CDR2 YYEEEE. The CDR3 loop spans 12 amino acids. Trimming cost V 8 bases and J 6 bases; bases outside gene matches: 5. The CDR3 DNA is TGTGCCAGTAAGACAGGGGGGCAGACCCAGTACTTC. It yields the protein CASKTGGQTQYF.